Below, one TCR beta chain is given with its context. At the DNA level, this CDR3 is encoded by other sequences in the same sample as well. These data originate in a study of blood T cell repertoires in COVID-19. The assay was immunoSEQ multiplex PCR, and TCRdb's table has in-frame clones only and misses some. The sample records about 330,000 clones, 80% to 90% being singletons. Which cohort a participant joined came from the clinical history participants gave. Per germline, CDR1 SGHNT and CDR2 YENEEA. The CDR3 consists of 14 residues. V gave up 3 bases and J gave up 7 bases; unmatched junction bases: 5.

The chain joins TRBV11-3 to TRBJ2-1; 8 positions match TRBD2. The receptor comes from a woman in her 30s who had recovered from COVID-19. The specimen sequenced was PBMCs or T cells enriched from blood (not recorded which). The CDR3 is CASSLAGGINEQFF. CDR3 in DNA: TGTGCCAGCAGCTTGGCGGGGGGAATAAATGAGCAGTTCTTC.